The 4 T cell receptor beta chains below were found in one sample sequenced in a study of cytomegalovirus exposure and HLA in healthy donors. 13 Jbeta primers and 60 Vbeta primers were used for the PCR. Libraries were prepared by immunoSEQ multiplex PCR; TCRdb keeps only in-frame clonotypes and omits some of them. The data hold more than 40,000 clones, with about half observed a single time. The material sequenced was PBMCs. The source of these receptors is a man aged 55 to 70 in good health and CMV-seronegative.

The CDR3 DNA follows: TGTGCCAGCAGTGATATAGGACACCTGAACACTGAAGCTTTCTTT. Amino acid sequence: CASSDIGHLNTEAFF. V gene TRBV6-1 combines with J gene TRBJ1-1, with D perhaps matching TRBD1 (5 bases). The ends were cut back, 3 bases at V and 0 bases at J, with 11 bases in the middle. The CDR3 is 15 amino acids. Germline CDR1 MNHNS, CDR2 SASEGT.

The chain couples TRBV18 to TRBJ1-1, with 7 bases matching TRBD1. This CDR3 comprises 15 residues. The V gene end was trimmed by 6 bases and the J gene end by 1 base; junction bases not matched to a gene: 8. The V gene's germline CDR1 is KGHSH and CDR2 LQKENI. The CDR3: CASSILTGENTEAFF. CDR3 nucleotide sequence: TGTGCCAGCTCTATTCTCACAGGGGAGAACACTGAAGCTTTCTTT.

This clone has just one count. The genes are TRBV5-1 and TRBJ1-1; 9 nucleotides align to TRBD1. Looked up from germline, CDR1 is SGHRS and CDR2 is YFSETQ. The CDR3 has 16 residues. The V and J ends lost 4 bases and 2 bases, in that order; junction bases with no gene match: 9. The CDR3 protein is CASSGPTGGTNTEAFF. The CDR3, as DNA: TGCGCCAGCAGCGGCCCGACAGGGGGAACTAACACTGAAGCTTTCTTT.

The rearrangement uses TRBV19 and TRBJ1-2; D not resolved. Germline CDR1 and CDR2: LNHDA and SQIVND (reference sequence). V was shortened by 8 bases and J by 2 bases, with 15 bases between the two germline ends. The length of the CDR3 is 14 residues. CDR3 loop: CASGEWGSNYGYTF. The CDR3 nucleotides are TGTGCCAGTGGGGAGTGGGGTTCAAACTATGGCTACACCTTC.